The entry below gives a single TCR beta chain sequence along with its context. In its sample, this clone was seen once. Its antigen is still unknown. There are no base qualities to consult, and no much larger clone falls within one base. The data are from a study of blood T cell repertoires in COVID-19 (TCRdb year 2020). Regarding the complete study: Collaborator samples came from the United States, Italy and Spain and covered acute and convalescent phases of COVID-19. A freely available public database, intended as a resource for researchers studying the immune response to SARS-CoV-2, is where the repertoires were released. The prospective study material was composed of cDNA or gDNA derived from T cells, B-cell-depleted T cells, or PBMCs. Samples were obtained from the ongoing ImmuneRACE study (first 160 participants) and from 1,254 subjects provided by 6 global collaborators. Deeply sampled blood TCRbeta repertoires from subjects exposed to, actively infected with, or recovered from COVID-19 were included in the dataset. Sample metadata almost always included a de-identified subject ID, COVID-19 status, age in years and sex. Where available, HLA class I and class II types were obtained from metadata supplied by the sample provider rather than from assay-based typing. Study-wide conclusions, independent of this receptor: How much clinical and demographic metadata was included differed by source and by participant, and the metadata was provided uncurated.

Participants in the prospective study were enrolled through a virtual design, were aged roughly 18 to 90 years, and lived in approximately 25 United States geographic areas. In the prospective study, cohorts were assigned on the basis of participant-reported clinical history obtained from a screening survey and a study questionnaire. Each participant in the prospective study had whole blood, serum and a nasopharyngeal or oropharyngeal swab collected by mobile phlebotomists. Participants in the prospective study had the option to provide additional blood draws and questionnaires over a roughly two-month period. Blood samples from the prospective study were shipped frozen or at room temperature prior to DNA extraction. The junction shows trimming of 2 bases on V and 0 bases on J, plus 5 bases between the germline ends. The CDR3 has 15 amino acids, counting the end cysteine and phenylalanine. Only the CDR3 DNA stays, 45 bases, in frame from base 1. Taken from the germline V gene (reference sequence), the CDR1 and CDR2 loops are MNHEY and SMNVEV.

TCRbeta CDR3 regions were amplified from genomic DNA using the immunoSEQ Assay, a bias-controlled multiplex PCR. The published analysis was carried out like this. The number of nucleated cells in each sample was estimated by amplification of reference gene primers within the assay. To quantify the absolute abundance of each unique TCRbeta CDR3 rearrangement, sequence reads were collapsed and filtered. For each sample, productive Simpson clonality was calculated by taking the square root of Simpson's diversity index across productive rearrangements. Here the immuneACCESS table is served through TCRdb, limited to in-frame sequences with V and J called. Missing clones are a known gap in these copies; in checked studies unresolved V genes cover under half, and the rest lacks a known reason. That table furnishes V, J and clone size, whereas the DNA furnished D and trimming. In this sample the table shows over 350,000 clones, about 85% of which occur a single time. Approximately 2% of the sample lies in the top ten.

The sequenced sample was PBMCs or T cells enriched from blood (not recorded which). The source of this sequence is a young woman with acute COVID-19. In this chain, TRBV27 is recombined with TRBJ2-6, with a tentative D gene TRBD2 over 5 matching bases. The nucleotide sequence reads TGTGCCAGCAGTTTAGAGGGCTCTGGGGCCAACGTCCTGACTTTC. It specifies CASSLEGSGANVLTF.